The 21 T cell receptor beta chains below were found in one sample sequenced in a study of cytomegalovirus exposure and HLA in healthy donors. With 60 Vbeta and 13 Jbeta primers, the PCR was carried out. Some clones are missing from TCRdb's copy, which holds only in-frame ones; the method was immunoSEQ multiplex PCR. The data show some 150,000 clones, roughly 9.6% seen once. Specimen: PBMCs. These receptors all stem from a woman in her thirties or forties in good health and CMV-seropositive.

The rearrangement joins TRBV14 to TRBJ1-2; D might be TRBD1 (5 bases). The V and J ends lost 1 base and 7 bases respectively, with 13 bases between them. Germline V CDR1 and CDR2: SGHDN, FVKESK. There are 14 residues in the CDR3. For the CDR3, the DNA is TGTGCCAGCAGCCAAGTTCAAGGGGAGGTTGGCTACACCTTC. This sequence encodes CASSQVQGEVGYTF.

The table lists this clone with a few counts. This sequence joins TRBV14 and TRBJ2-7; D possibly corresponds to TRBD2 (6 bases). The V gene lost 0 bases and the J gene lost 4 bases, with 13 bases spanning the gap. Germline V lookup: CDR1 SGHDN, CDR2 FVKESK. The CDR3 contains 15 residues. The DNA for the CDR3 is TGTGCCAGCAGCCAAGATGGCCGGGGGTGGTACGAGCAGTACTTC. It yields the protein CASSQDGRGWYEQYF.

This clone was found a few times. The rearrangement joins TRBV5-6 to TRBJ2-7, with D tentatively TRBD1 (7 bases). The CDR3 consists of 15 residues. With 5 bases removed from V and 3 bases from J, the gap between germline ends came to 18 bases. The germline V gene encodes CDR1 SGHDT and CDR2 YYEEEE. The CDR3 DNA reads as TGTGCCAGCAGGTTGCGGGACAGCCCCGTCTACGAGCAGTACTTC. This translates into CASRLRDSPVYEQYF. Variable domain in full (rest from reference TRBV5-6 and TRBJ2-7): DAGVTQSPTHLIKTRGQQVTLRCSPKSGHDTVSWYQQALGQGPQFIFQYYEEEERQRGNFPDRFSGHQFPNYSSELNVNALLLGDSALYLCASRLRDSPVYEQYFGPGTRLTVT.

The rearrangement uses TRBV29-1 and TRBJ1-1, with 7 positions matching TRBD1. This CDR3 contains 13 residues. The V and J ends lost 7 bases and 3 bases, in that order; junction bases with no gene match: 8. CDR1 is SQVTM and CDR2 is ANQGSEA in the germline V gene. CDR3 coding DNA: TGCAGCGCACTACAGGGGCCTTACACTGAAGCTTTCTTT. Translating it yields CSALQGPYTEAFF.

The CDR3 DNA reads TGTGCCAGCAGCCCTAGAGGGACTAGCTTAATAGATACGCAGTATTTT. This codes for CASSPRGTSLIDTQYF. V gene TRBV9 combines with J gene TRBJ2-3, with TRBD2 identical over 9 bases. This CDR3 is built from 16 residues. J lost 5 bases, V lost 4 bases, and 11 bases had no gene match. The germline CDR1 and CDR2 sequences are SGDLS and YYNGEE.

There are a few counts of this clone. CDR3 DNA sequence: TGTGCCAGTAGAAACAGGGATATCATAATGAACACTGAAGCTTTCTTT. Protein: CASRNRDIIMNTEAFF. The chain is built from TRBV19 and TRBJ1-1; D is perhaps TRBD1 (6 bases). The CDR3 has 16 amino acids. Trimming took 6 bases from V and 0 from J, leaving 17 bases between them. Germline CDR1 is LNHDA and CDR2 is SQIVND (reference sequence).

This chain connects TRBV6-5 to TRBJ1-5; D unresolved. Germline V lookup: CDR1 MNHEY, CDR2 SVGAGI. The CDR3 has 15 residues. Trimming pared 8 bases from V and 0 bases from J, leaving 14 bases between. This CDR3 is CASRIAYLSNQPQHF. CDR3 bases: TGTGCCAGCCGTATCGCCTACCTTAGCAATCAGCCCCAGCATTTT.

This clone was picked up a small number of times. Other nucleotide sequences in the sample specify the same CDR3. This chain uses TRBV6-1 with TRBJ2-1, with D possibly TRBD1 on 5 matching bases. The V end lost 6 bases, the J end lost 6 bases, and 15 bases lay between the germline ends. The germline CDR1 and CDR2 sequences are MNHNS and SASEGT. There are 14 residues in the CDR3. The CDR3 reads CASRIDRAANEQFF. The CDR3 coding sequence is TGTGCCAGCAGGATCGACAGAGCCGCCAATGAGCAGTTCTTC.

This clone was observed a handful of times. The chain employs TRBV5-1 and TRBJ2-7; D may be TRBD2 (5 bases). The V end lost 7 bases, the J end lost 7 bases, and 21 bases lay between the germline ends. The CDR3 totals 14 residues. CDR1 and CDR2 from the germline V gene are SGHRS and YFSETQ. CDR3 bases: TGCGCCAGCTCTGTGGCAGCCTCCGGGGTAGAGCAGTACTTC. As protein: CASSVAASGVEQYF.

There are a few counts of this clone. This chain links TRBV5-5 with TRBJ1-1, with D perhaps TRBD1 (6 bases). Per the germline V gene, CDR1 is SGHKS and CDR2 is YYEKEE (reference sequence). Trimming removed 2 bases from V and 8 bases from J, with 10 bases in between. The length of the CDR3 is 12 residues. The CDR3 protein is CASSLNRVEAFF. CDR3 nucleotide sequence: TGTGCCAGCAGCTTAAACAGGGTCGAAGCTTTCTTT.

This clone was seen only a few times. The rearrangement uses TRBV19 and TRBJ1-5; D remains ambiguous. In germline, CDR1 is LNHDA, CDR2 SQIVND (reference sequence). Trimming took off 0 bases at V and 9 bases at J, with 9 bases between the two ends. The CDR3 is 13 amino acids. The CDR3 DNA sequence: TGTGCCAGTAGTATAGAGCCCGGTATGCCCCAGCATTTT. Translated, it gives CASSIEPGMPQHF.

This clone was found a few times. The genes are TRBV15 and TRBJ2-5, with D maybe TRBD2 (6 bases). Germline values: CDR1 LNHNV, CDR2 YYDKDF (reference sequence). V lost 1 base and J lost 4, with 16 bases in between. The CDR3 length is 16 residues. DNA for the CDR3: TGTGCCACCAGCAGAGCTGGGAGGCCCCAGGGAGAGACCCAGTACTTC. Its translation is CATSRAGRPQGETQYF.

This clone was seen more than once but under ten times. The V gene is TRBV5-1, the J gene TRBJ1-3, with TRBD1 identical over 7 bases. CDR1 and CDR2 from the germline V gene are SGHRS and YFSETQ. This CDR3 is built from 14 residues. V shed 4 bases, J shed 2 bases, and the junction held 3 bases outside the gene matches. In DNA form, the CDR3 reads TGCGCCAGCAGCGCGGGACAGCCTGGAAACACCATATATTTT. Translation gives CASSAGQPGNTIYF.

The V and J genes are TRBV6-5 and TRBJ2-1; 11 bases align to TRBD2. Unmatched junction bases numbered 10, after V lost 2 bases and J lost 10 bases. The CDR3 is made up of 16 amino acids. The V gene's germline CDR1 is MNHEY and CDR2 SVGAGI. CDR3 DNA: TGTGCCAGCAGTTACCCAACTAGCGGGGGCGTTGGGGAGCAGTTCTTC. Residues: CASSYPTSGGVGEQFF.

There are a few counts of this clone. The genes are TRBV7-6 and TRBJ1-4, with TRBD1 matching 7 bases. Germline assignment: CDR1 SGHVS and CDR2 FNYEAQ. The CDR3 contains 18 residues. Germline trimming cut 2 bases from V and 4 bases from J; bases unmatched to any gene: 13. The CDR3 spells CASSLNPLDRVNNEKLFF. In DNA, the CDR3 is TGTGCCAGCAGCTTAAACCCTCTCGACAGGGTTAATAATGAAAAACTGTTTTTT.

The chain combines TRBV6-1 with TRBJ1-4; unclear D gene. There are 15 residues in the CDR3. V lost 2 bases to trimming and J lost 3 bases, with 10 bases between them. Per the germline V gene, CDR1 is MNHNS and CDR2 is SASEGT. The CDR3 loop reads CASSEWNSPNEKLFF. DNA for the CDR3: TGTGCCAGCAGTGAATGGAACAGCCCTAATGAAAAACTGTTTTTT.

This clone was recorded a few times. The chain uses TRBV6-1 and TRBJ2-2; no firm D call. CDR3 length: 15 amino acids. Per the germline V gene, CDR1 is MNHNS and CDR2 is SASEGT. The V end was cut by 2 bases, the J end by 6 bases, with 13 bases between. Here the CDR3 reads CASSELVGLAGELFF. DNA of the CDR3: TGTGCCAGCAGTGAACTCGTGGGCTTGGCCGGGGAGCTGTTTTTT.

The V gene is TRBV5-1, the J gene TRBJ2-7, with 13 bases matching TRBD2. V was clipped by 4 bases and J by 6 bases; unmatched bases: 19. The germline gives CDR1 SGHRS, CDR2 YFSETQ. CDR3 length: 19 residues. The CDR3 DNA follows: TGCGCCAGCAGCCTGAGCCGACTAGCGGGGGGCCCCGGTGTGAGCGAGCAGTACTTC. Protein sequence: CASSLSRLAGGPGVSEQYF.

J is TRBJ1-5 and V is TRBV19; TRBD1 matches 7 bases. Germline V gene sequence: CDR1 LNHDA, CDR2 SQIVND (reference sequence). The junction had 6 bases not matched to a gene; V was cut back by 0 bases and J by 4 bases. This CDR3 comprises 16 residues. Here the CDR3 reads CASSIEGDRVNQPQHF. The CDR3 region has the DNA TGTGCCAGTAGTATAGAAGGCGACAGGGTAAATCAGCCCCAGCATTTT.

This clone was picked up a small number of times. This chain links TRBV11-3 with TRBJ1-4; maybe TRBD1 (6 bases). This CDR3 is built from 15 residues. The V end lost 5 bases, the J end lost 7 bases, and 17 bases lay between the germline ends. The germline V gene encodes CDR1 SGHNT and CDR2 YENEEA. The CDR3 nucleotides read TGTGCCAGCAGCCCCCGGGGGGGCGGGAGTGAAAAACTGTTTTTT. Encoded protein: CASSPRGGGSEKLFF. Together with reference TRBV11-3 and TRBJ1-4, the CDR3 gives the full variable domain: EAGVVQSPRYKIIEKKQPVAFWCNPISGHNTLYWYLQNLGQGPELLIRYENEEAVDDSQLPKDRFSAERLKGVDSTLKIQPAELGDSAVYLCASSPRGGGSEKLFFGSGTQLSVL.

J is TRBJ2-7 and V is TRBV10-3; the D is unclear. CDR3 length equals 13 residues. Germline assignment: CDR1 ENHRY and CDR2 SYGVKD. V was clipped by 11 bases and J by 1 base, with 15 bases between them. This chain's CDR3 is CAVRAYSSYEQYF. The CDR3 DNA is TGTGCCGTACGAGCCTATAGTTCCTACGAGCAGTACTTC.